The 21 T cell receptor beta chains below come from one sample, sequenced in a study of cytomegalovirus exposure and HLA in healthy donors. This PCR relied on a set of 60 Vbeta primers and 13 Jbeta primers. The assay was immunoSEQ multiplex PCR, and TCRdb's table has in-frame clones only and misses some. The data contain roughly 130,000 clones, roughly 84% of them singletons. What was sequenced was PBMCs. These receptor sequences come from a boy aged 5-17 years in good health and CMV-seronegative.

The gene calls are TRBV5-1 and TRBJ2-2, with 8 positions matching TRBD1. CDR1 SGHRS and CDR2 YFSETQ come from the germline V gene. V shed 4 bases and J 7 bases; nucleotides not matched to a gene: 6. The length of the CDR3 is 14 residues. CDR3 nucleotide sequence: TGCGCCAGCAGCCCGACAGGGGAGGACGGGGAGCTGTTTTTT. It is translated as CASSPTGEDGELFF.

This clone has only one observation. The rearrangement joins TRBV5-1 to TRBJ1-5; the D is unclear. V lost 3 bases and J 2 bases, leaving 12 bases between the germline ends. The germline V gene has CDR1 SGHRS and CDR2 YFSETQ. This CDR3 comprises 15 residues. CDR3 residues: CASSYDNGRNQPQHF. DNA of the CDR3: TGCGCCAGCAGCTATGACAACGGCCGCAATCAGCCCCAGCATTTT.

This rearrangement joins TRBV5-5 to TRBJ1-1; 11 bases match TRBD1. The length of the CDR3 is 15 residues. Germline values: CDR1 SGHKS, CDR2 YYEKEE (reference sequence). Trimming took 2 bases from V and 4 from J; bases not matched to a gene: 4. The CDR3 loop reads CASSFTGTGGTEAFF. CDR3 nucleotide sequence: TGTGCCAGCAGCTTCACCGGGACAGGGGGCACTGAAGCTTTCTTT.

V is TRBV7-6 and J is TRBJ2-7; 7 positions agree with TRBD2. CDR1 and CDR2 from the germline V gene are SGHVS and FNYEAQ. Unmatched junction bases numbered 5, after V lost 5 bases and J lost 1 base. The CDR3 covers 14 residues. CDR3 residues: CASSPRRESYEQYF. CDR3 coding DNA: TGTGCCAGCAGCCCAAGGCGGGAGTCCTACGAGCAGTACTTC.

This clone was counted once. This sequence joins TRBV2 and TRBJ2-6; 7 bases agree with TRBD1. The trim removed 3 bases at V and 4 bases at J, leaving 3 bases unmatched. Germline CDR1 SNHLY, CDR2 FYNNEI. The CDR3 has 15 amino acids. The CDR3 protein is CASSETGLGANVLTF. The DNA for the CDR3 is TGTGCCAGCAGTGAGACAGGGTTAGGGGCCAACGTCCTGACTTTC.

This sequence joins TRBV6-5 and TRBJ1-2; 7 bases align to TRBD1. The CDR3 totals 13 residues. V shed 6 bases and J 2 bases; nucleotides not matched to a gene: 3. The germline CDR1 and CDR2 sequences are MNHEY and SVGAGI. The CDR3 sequence: CASSRGQNYGYTF. In DNA form, the CDR3 reads TGTGCCAGCAGCAGGGGACAGAACTATGGCTACACCTTC.

This clone was counted only a few times. The chain links TRBV6-1 to TRBJ1-4; TRBD1 is a possible D gene (5 bases). The V and J ends lost 11 bases and 4 bases respectively, with 14 bases between them. Germline V lookup: CDR1 MNHNS, CDR2 SASEGT. This CDR3 is built from 13 residues. CDR3 residues: CASQGEVNEKLFF. The CDR3 nucleotides read TGTGCCTCTCAGGGTGAGGTTAATGAAAAACTGTTTTTT.

The CDR3 DNA follows: TGTGCCACCAGCAGAGATCCCGGAGAGACCCAGTACTTC. It is translated as CATSRDPGETQYF. The chain has TRBV15 and TRBJ2-5; no reliable D call. CDR1 and CDR2 from the germline V gene are LNHNV and YYDKDF (reference sequence). V lost 0 bases to trimming and J lost 4 bases, with 6 bases between them. CDR3 length equals 13 residues.

This rearrangement joins TRBV27 to TRBJ1-1; TRBD1 matches 10 bases. The CDR3 is 17 amino acids. Trimming removed 4 bases from V and 5 bases from J; junction bases left unmatched: 13. Germline V gene data show CDR1 as MNHEY and CDR2 as SMNVEV (reference sequence). In DNA form, the CDR3 reads TGTGCCAGCAGTTCCATGTTTGCCGGGACAGGGGTGACTGAAGCTTTCTTT. Encoded protein: CASSSMFAGTGVTEAFF.

The chain links TRBV25-1 to TRBJ2-3; D remains unclear. The CDR3 consists of 11 residues. Trimming left V 5 bases short and J 4 bases short, with 4 bases between. Germline CDR1 and CDR2: MGHDK and SYGVNS. The DNA of the CDR3 is TGTGCCAGCAGTACAGCAGATACGCAGTATTTT. It specifies CASSTADTQYF.

The chain recombines TRBV7-2 with TRBJ1-1; D is unresolved. V shed 1 base and J shed 2 bases, with 5 bases lying between them. The CDR3 loop spans 13 amino acids. The V gene's germline CDR1 is SGHTA and CDR2 FQGNSA. The CDR3 here is CASSLDSNTEAFF. The CDR3 bases are TGTGCCAGCAGCTTAGACTCTAACACTGAAGCTTTCTTT.

The chain couples TRBV7-2 to TRBJ2-7; D unclear. CDR1 and CDR2 from the germline V gene are SGHTA and FQGNSA. CDR3 length equals 12 residues. V gave up 1 base and J gave up 3 bases, with 4 bases separating them. This chain's CDR3 is CASSLDYYEQYF. In DNA form, the CDR3 reads TGTGCCAGCAGCTTAGATTACTACGAGCAGTACTTC.

This chain uses TRBV25-1 with TRBJ2-7; 7 bases agree with TRBD2. This CDR3 is built from 14 residues. Germline V lookup: CDR1 MGHDK, CDR2 SYGVNS. Unmatched junction bases numbered 5, after V lost 5 bases and J lost 1 base. CDR3 loop: CASSIRTSSYEQYF. The CDR3 DNA is TGTGCCAGCAGTATTAGGACTAGTTCCTACGAGCAGTACTTC.

This chain links TRBV5-1 with TRBJ2-2; 10 positions agree with TRBD1. The germline CDR1 and CDR2 sequences are SGHRS and YFSETQ. This CDR3 has 15 residues. V trimming: 4 bases; J trimming: 6 bases; junction bases outside the gene matches: 6. CDR3 sequence reads: CASSDRGRISGELFF. CDR3 in DNA: TGCGCCAGCAGCGACAGGGGGCGAATCTCCGGGGAGCTGTTTTTT.

This clone was seen only a few times. This rearrangement joins TRBV19 to TRBJ2-7, with 7 bases that match TRBD2. Germline V gene sequence: CDR1 LNHDA, CDR2 SQIVND (reference sequence). The CDR3 totals 14 residues. The trim removed 5 bases at V and 2 bases at J, leaving 6 bases unmatched. The CDR3 sequence is CASSQRGVPYEQYF. The CDR3, as DNA: TGTGCCAGTAGTCAACGGGGGGTACCCTACGAGCAGTACTTC.

The rearrangement uses TRBV18 and TRBJ2-3, with 14 positions matching TRBD2. The CDR3 loop spans 17 amino acids. V shed 6 bases, J shed 1 base, and the junction held 6 bases outside the gene matches. CDR1 and CDR2 (germline): KGHSH, LQKENI. The CDR3 spells CASSVTSGGAGTDTQYF. CDR3 coding DNA: TGTGCCAGCTCTGTGACTAGCGGGGGGGCCGGCACAGATACGCAGTATTTT.

The rearrangement uses TRBV7-2 and TRBJ2-5; TRBD2 aligns across 8 bases. The CDR3 totals 14 residues. Germline CDR1 reads SGHTA; CDR2 reads FQGNSA. The ends lost 5 bases at V and 5 bases at J; junction bases unmatched: 7. The chain's CDR3 is CASSPSGGGETQYF. CDR3 DNA: TGTGCCAGCAGCCCATCGGGAGGGGGGGAGACCCAGTACTTC.

The rearrangement links TRBV7-8 to TRBJ2-1, with 8 bases lining up with TRBD2. Germline CDR1 is SGHVS and CDR2 is FQNEAQ. Losses at the gene ends were 5 bases for V and 7 bases for J; bases not matched to a gene: 4. The CDR3 consists of 13 residues. CDR3 sequence (DNA): TGTGCCAGCAGCCCAACTAGCGGTAATGAGCAGTTCTTC. Its translation: CASSPTSGNEQFF. The full variable domain, with the rest looked up from reference TRBV7-8 and TRBJ2-1, is GAGVSQSPRYKVAKRGQDVALRCDPISGHVSLFWYQQALGQGPEFLTYFQNEAQLDKSGLPSDRFFAERPEGSVSTLKIQRTQQEDSAVYLCASSPTSGNEQFFGPGTRLTVL.

V usage is TRBV30 and J usage is TRBJ2-5, with D maybe TRBD1 (6 bases). V was cut by 0 bases and J by 7 bases, with 15 bases left in between. CDR1 and CDR2 from the germline V gene are GTSNPN and SVGIG (reference sequence). The CDR3 has 14 residues. The chain's CDR3 is CAWSVFRDTGTQYF. CDR3 coding DNA: TGTGCCTGGAGTGTATTCAGGGACACAGGGACCCAGTACTTC.

The chain combines TRBV6-5 with TRBJ2-1, with D maybe TRBD2 (6 bases). Deletions cut 6 bases from V and 2 bases from J, with 14 bases between. CDR3 size: 15 residues. The germline CDR1 and CDR2 sequences are MNHEY and SVGAGI. The DNA of the CDR3 is TGTGCCAGCAGCCATACGGGACTGGCCTACAATGAGCAGTTCTTC. It is translated as CASSHTGLAYNEQFF.

The V gene is TRBV4-2, the J gene TRBJ2-7; D uncertain. V lost 4 bases and J 3 bases, leaving 10 bases between the germline ends. Germline V gene sequence: CDR1 LGHNA, CDR2 YNFKEQ. The CDR3 sequence is 13 residues long. The CDR3 reads CASSLEASYEQYF. CDR3 coding DNA: TGTGCCAGCAGCCTGGAAGCGAGCTACGAGCAGTACTTC.